Detailed here is one TCR beta chain. Germline is not matched at one junction end, which may reflect a read error. TCRdb re-called the PCR reads through MiXCR, storing one row per CDR3 protein. The sample includes 15,000 to 20,000 distinct CDR3 sequences, about 46% of them seen just once. This record comes from a study of tumor-infiltrating lymphocytes in oesophageal squamous cell carcinoma. The CDR3 totals 14 residues. This TCR came from a male donor with esophageal squamous cell carcinoma. The specimen was esophageal tumor tissue. The chain joins TRBV12-3 or TRBV12-4 to TRBJ2-6, with TRBD1 identical over 8 bases. The CDR3 DNA reads as TGTGCCAGCAGCCGACAGGGGTATGTATCACCCCTCCACTTC. Translated, it gives CASSRQGYVSPLHF.